This T cell receptor beta chain was recovered during a study of immune cell composition in non-small cell lung cancer. This clone was seen a handful of times. CDR3 length: 14 amino acids. V dropped 8 bases and J dropped 4 bases, with 17 bases sitting between them. In germline, CDR1 is LNHDA, CDR2 SQIVND (reference sequence). Normal lung was sampled as far from the tumour as possible, at least 3 cm. Some clones are missing from TCRdb's copy, which holds only in-frame ones; the method was immunoSEQ multiplex PCR. Here the sample spans more than 15,000 clones, 70% to 80% being singletons. These data were also filed under a second study, of CD4 T cells in lung cancer. That study adds: Blood T cells were screened for responses to candidate mutation neoepitopes. Samples were tumor and non-adjacent lung from resected stage I-III patients. Before blood donation, patients had received platinum chemotherapy among other treatments.

The chain couples TRBV19 to TRBJ1-2, with D hard to call. The sequenced sample was non-adjacent lung tissue. The TCR was taken from a human donor with non-small cell lung cancer. CDR3 protein: CASLSGRNLYGYTF. CDR3 nucleotides: TGTGCCAGTTTATCGGGCCGCAACCTCTATGGCTACACCTTC.